A selection of T cell receptor beta chains follows, all from one sample in a study of blood T cell repertoires in COVID-19. The method was immunoSEQ multiplex PCR; TCRdb's version includes in-frame clones alone and lacks a portion of them. This table has roughly 430,000 clones, 88% appearing once. Sequenced sample: PBMCs or T cells enriched from blood (not recorded which). The receptors come from a woman aged 40 to 55 with acute COVID-19. CDR3s include the opening cysteine and the closing phenylalanine or tryptophan. Clone size is shown for a subset of rows, as once, few, many or a class of expanded clone.

J gene: TRBJ1-5
V gene: TRBV18
clone size: .
CDR3 protein: CASSRTATGSQPQHF

J gene: TRBJ2-1
V gene: TRBV5-5
clone size: .
CDR3 protein: CASSFRIGGNNEQFF

J gene: TRBJ2-3
V gene: TRBV5-4
clone size: .
CDR3 protein: CASSLAPPWRSTQYF

J gene: TRBJ2-1
V gene: TRBV9
clone size: .
CDR3 protein: CASSAGQGSYNEQFF

J gene: TRBJ1-3
V gene: TRBV6-5
clone size: .
CDR3 protein: CASSLDITSGNTIYF

J gene: TRBJ1-2
V gene: TRBV19
clone size: once
CDR3 protein: CASSPRDRAEGYGYTF

J gene: TRBJ2-1
V gene: TRBV10-2
clone size: .
CDR3 protein: CASRGQGDEQFF

J gene: TRBJ2-2
V gene: TRBV27
clone size: once
CDR3 protein: CASSFQYANTGELFF

J gene: TRBJ2-3
V gene: TRBV15
clone size: .
CDR3 protein: CATSRDNSGGYTQYF

J gene: TRBJ2-5
V gene: TRBV6-5
clone size: .
CDR3 protein: CASRSGTGIQETQYF

J gene: TRBJ1-4
V gene: TRBV19
clone size: .
CDR3 protein: CASSSRRATNEKLFF

J gene: TRBJ2-3
V gene: TRBV19
clone size: once
CDR3 protein: CASSIVQGWGTDTQYF

J gene: TRBJ2-1
V gene: TRBV14
clone size: .
CDR3 protein: CASSQVSGGFFNEQFF

J gene: TRBJ2-3
V gene: TRBV2
clone size: .
CDR3 protein: CASSEGQGIDTQYF

J gene: TRBJ1-1
V gene: TRBV5-1
clone size: .
CDR3 protein: CASSRTGTANTEAFF

J gene: TRBJ2-1
V gene: TRBV4-1
clone size: .
CDR3 protein: CASSHTSGGPDEQFF

J gene: TRBJ1-1
V gene: TRBV29-1
clone size: .
CDR3 protein: CSVRVNTEAFF

J gene: TRBJ2-5
V gene: TRBV30
clone size: once
CDR3 protein: CAWVNQETQYF

J gene: TRBJ1-3
V gene: TRBV9
clone size: .
CDR3 protein: CASSGGGLSGNTIYF

J gene: TRBJ2-7
V gene: TRBV9
clone size: .
CDR3 protein: CASSVGEPGLAFYEQYF

J gene: TRBJ1-2
V gene: TRBV18
clone size: .
CDR3 protein: CASSPAPGQGYDGYTF

J gene: TRBJ1-1
V gene: TRBV5-6
clone size: .
CDR3 protein: CASSLLQGLGTEAFF

J gene: TRBJ1-6
V gene: TRBV20-1
clone size: .
CDR3 protein: CSASSGSSYNSPLHF

J gene: TRBJ1-2
V gene: TRBV5-1
clone size: .
CDR3 protein: CASRNTGDAYGYTF

J gene: TRBJ1-1
V gene: TRBV6-1
clone size: .
CDR3 protein: CASSDRTGGKAFF

J gene: TRBJ2-1
V gene: TRBV3-1/TRBV3-2
clone size: .
CDR3 protein: CASSQVSGLEQFF

J gene: TRBJ1-1
V gene: TRBV29-1
clone size: once
CDR3 protein: CSVERGGEAFF

J gene: TRBJ2-3
V gene: TRBV10-2
clone size: .
CDR3 protein: CASSESRRGGTDTQYF

J gene: TRBJ1-4
V gene: TRBV4-1
clone size: once
CDR3 protein: CASSPEGASNEKLFF

J gene: TRBJ2-1
V gene: TRBV5-1
clone size: once
CDR3 protein: CASSLAGGNEQFF

J gene: TRBJ2-5
V gene: TRBV15
clone size: .
CDR3 protein: CATSPRGGMGETQYF

J gene: TRBJ1-3
V gene: TRBV29-1
clone size: .
CDR3 protein: CSVERGSGNTIYF